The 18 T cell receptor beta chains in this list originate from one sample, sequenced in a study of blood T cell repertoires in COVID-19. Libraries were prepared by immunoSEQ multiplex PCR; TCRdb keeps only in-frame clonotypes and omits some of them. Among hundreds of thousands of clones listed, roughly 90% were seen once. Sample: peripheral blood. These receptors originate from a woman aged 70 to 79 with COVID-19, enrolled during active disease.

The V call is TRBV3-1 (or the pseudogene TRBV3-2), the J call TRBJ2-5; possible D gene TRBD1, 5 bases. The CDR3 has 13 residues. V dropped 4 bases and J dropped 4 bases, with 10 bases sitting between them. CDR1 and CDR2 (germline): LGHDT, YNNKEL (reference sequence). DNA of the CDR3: TGTGCCAGCAGCCCGGACACAGTAGAGACCCAGTACTTC. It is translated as CASSPDTVETQYF.

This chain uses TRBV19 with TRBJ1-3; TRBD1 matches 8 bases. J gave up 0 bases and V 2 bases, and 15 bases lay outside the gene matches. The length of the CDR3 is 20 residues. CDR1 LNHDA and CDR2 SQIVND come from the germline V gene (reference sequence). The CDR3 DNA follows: TGTGCCAGTAGTATATCCCCGGGACAGGAAGCGGGGAGCTCTGGAAACACCATATATTTT. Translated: CASSISPGQEAGSSGNTIYF.

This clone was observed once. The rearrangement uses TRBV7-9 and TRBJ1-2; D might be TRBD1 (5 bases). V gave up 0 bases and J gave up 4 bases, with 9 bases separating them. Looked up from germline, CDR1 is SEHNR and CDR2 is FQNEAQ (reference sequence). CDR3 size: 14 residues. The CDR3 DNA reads TGTGCCAGCAGCTTAGCGGACATCGGCTATGGCTACACCTTC. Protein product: CASSLADIGYGYTF.

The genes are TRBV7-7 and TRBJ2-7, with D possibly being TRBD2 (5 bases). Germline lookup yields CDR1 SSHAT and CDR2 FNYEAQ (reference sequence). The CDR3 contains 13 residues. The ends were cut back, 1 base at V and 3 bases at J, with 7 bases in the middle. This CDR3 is CASSLGEGYEQYF. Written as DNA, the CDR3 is TGTGCCAGCAGCTTAGGAGAGGGCTACGAGCAGTACTTC.

This CDR3 reads CASSPQGYSYEQYF. The DNA of the CDR3 is TGTGCCAGCAGTCCTCAGGGTTACTCCTACGAGCAGTACTTC. The rearrangement links TRBV27 to TRBJ2-7, with D possibly matching TRBD1 (5 bases). Trimming took off 5 bases at V and 0 bases at J, with 11 bases between the two ends. The CDR3 sequence is 14 residues long. The germline V gene encodes CDR1 MNHEY and CDR2 SMNVEV (reference sequence).

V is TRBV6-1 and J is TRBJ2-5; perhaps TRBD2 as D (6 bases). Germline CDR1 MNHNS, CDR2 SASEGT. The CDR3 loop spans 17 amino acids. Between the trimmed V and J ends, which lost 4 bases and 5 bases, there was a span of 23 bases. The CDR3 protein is CASSGASFGGRTETQYF. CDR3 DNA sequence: TGTGCCAGCAGTGGAGCTTCCTTCGGGGGAAGGACGGAGACCCAGTACTTC.

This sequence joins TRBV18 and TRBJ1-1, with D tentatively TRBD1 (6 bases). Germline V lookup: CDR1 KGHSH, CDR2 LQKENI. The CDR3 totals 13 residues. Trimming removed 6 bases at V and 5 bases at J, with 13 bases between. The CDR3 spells CASSLTQGTEAFF. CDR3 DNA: TGTGCCAGCTCCCTCACACAGGGAACTGAAGCTTTCTTT.

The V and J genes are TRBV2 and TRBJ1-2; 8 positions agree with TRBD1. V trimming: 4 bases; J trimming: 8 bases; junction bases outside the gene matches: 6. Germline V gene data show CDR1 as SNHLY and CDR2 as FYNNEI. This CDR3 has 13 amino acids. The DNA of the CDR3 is TGTGCCAGCAGTGTCGGACAGGGCAGGGGCTACACCTTC. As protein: CASSVGQGRGYTF.

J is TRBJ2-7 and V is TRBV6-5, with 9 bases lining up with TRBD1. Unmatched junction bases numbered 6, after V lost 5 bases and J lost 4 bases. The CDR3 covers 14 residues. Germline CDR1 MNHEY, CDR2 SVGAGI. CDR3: CASSHTGGAYEQYF. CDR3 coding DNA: TGTGCCAGCAGTCATACAGGGGGCGCGTACGAGCAGTACTTC.

The CDR3 region is CASSRIRTATEKLFF. As DNA, the CDR3 is TGTGCCAGCAGCCGCATTCGGACAGCCACTGAAAAACTGTTTTTT. The gene calls are TRBV7-2 and TRBJ1-4, with D possibly being TRBD1 (6 bases). The CDR3 covers 15 residues. Germline values: CDR1 SGHTA, CDR2 FQGNSA. V was pared by 5 bases and J by 7 bases, with 17 bases between.

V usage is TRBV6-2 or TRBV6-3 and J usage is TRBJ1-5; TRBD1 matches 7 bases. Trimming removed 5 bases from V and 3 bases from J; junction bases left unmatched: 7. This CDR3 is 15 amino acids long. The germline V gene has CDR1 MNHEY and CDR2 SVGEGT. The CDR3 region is CASSLRTGLNQPQHF. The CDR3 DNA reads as TGTGCCAGCAGTCTAAGGACAGGACTCAATCAGCCCCAGCATTTT.

This chain's CDR3 is CASGLVDRGNEQFF. DNA of the CDR3: TGTGCTAGTGGTTTGGTAGACAGGGGCAATGAGCAGTTCTTC. This rearrangement joins TRBV12-5 to TRBJ2-1; 8 bases align to TRBD1. Trimming at V came to 0 bases and at J to 6 bases, leaving 1 base not matched to a gene. The germline CDR1 and CDR2 sequences are LGHNT and FRNRAP. The CDR3 consists of 14 residues.

CDR3 amino acids: CASSLFLLAGGGETQYF. DNA for the CDR3: TGTGCCAGCAGTTTATTCCTACTAGCGGGGGGCGGGGAGACCCAGTACTTC. The V and J genes are TRBV28 and TRBJ2-5; 12 bases are shared with TRBD2. In germline, CDR1 is MDHEN, CDR2 SYDVKM. The CDR3 length is 17 residues. The V segment lost 1 base and the J segment 5 bases; nucleotides outside the gene matches: 8.

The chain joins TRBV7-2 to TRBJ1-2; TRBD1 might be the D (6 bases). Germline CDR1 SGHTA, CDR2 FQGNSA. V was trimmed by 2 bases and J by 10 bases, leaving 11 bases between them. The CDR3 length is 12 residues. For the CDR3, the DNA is TGTGCCAGCAGCTTAATCGCAGGGGACTACACCTTC. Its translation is CASSLIAGDYTF.

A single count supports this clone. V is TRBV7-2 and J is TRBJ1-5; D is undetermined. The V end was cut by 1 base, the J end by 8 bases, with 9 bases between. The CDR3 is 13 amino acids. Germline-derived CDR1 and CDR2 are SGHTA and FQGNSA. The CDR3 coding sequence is TGTGCCAGCAGCTTAGTTAACGAGGAGCCCCAGCATTTT. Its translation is CASSLVNEEPQHF. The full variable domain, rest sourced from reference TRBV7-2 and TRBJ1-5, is GAGVSQSPSNKVTEKGKDVELRCDPISGHTALYWYRQSLGQGLEFLIYFQGNSAPDKSGLPSDRFSAERTGGSVSTLTIQRTQQEDSAVYLCASSLVNEEPQHFGDGTRLSIL.

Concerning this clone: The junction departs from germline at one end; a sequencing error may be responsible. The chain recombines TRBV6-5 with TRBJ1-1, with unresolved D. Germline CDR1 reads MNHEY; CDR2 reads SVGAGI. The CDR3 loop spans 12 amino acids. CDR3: CASFFKNSEAFF. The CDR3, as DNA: TGTGCCAGTTTCTTCAAGAACTCTGAAGCTTTCTTT.

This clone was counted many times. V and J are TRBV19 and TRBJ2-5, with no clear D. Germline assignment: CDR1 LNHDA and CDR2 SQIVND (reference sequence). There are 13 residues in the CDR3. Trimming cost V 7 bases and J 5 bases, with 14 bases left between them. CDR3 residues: CASNAGSRETQYF. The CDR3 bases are TGTGCCAGTAACGCCGGGTCTCGGGAGACCCAGTACTTC.

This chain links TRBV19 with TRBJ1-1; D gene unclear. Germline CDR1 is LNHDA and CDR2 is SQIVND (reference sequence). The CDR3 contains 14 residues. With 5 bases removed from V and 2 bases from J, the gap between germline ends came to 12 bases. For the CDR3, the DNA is TGTGCCAGTAGTCCTCGGGAGGATAACACTGAAGCTTTCTTT. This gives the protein CASSPREDNTEAFF.